The clone carrying this T cell receptor beta chain was detected a few times. The data are from a study of blood T cell repertoires in COVID-19. The wider study: Some COVID-19 samples were acute and others convalescent; all came from the United States, Italy and Spain. PBMCs, B-cell-depleted T cells, or T cells were the source of the cDNA or gDNA that made up the material.

In the original processing: Reference gene primers were amplified, and this amplification served to estimate nucleated cell counts. This table comes from immunoSEQ multiplex PCR, and its TCRdb copy is limited to in-frame clones, with some not included. The DNA was the basis for D and trimming; V, J and clone size are from that table. This sample has roughly 100,000 clones, with about 92% found just once. The CDR3 contains 12 residues. The V end was cut by 4 bases, the J end by 9 bases, with 10 bases between. Germline CDR1 and CDR2: MNHEY and SMNVEV (reference sequence). The rearrangement links TRBV27 to TRBJ2-1; perhaps TRBD2 as D (6 bases). Input material: peripheral blood. The clonotype originates from a woman over 75 in a cohort sampled during active COVID-19. The CDR3 nucleotides are TGTGCCAGCAGTTCCGTGGGGGGTGAGCAGTTCTTC. Amino acid sequence: CASSSVGGEQFF.